This T cell receptor beta chain was retrieved from a study of blood T cells in healthy people across ages (dated by TCRdb to between 2014 and 2017). As for the study more broadly: In model experiments, template switching captured roughly one uniquely barcoded TCR beta cDNA molecule for every two T cells. Donors were grouped into four age groups: young (average approximately 16 years), middle-aged (39), aged (approximately 67) and long-lived (about 89). For two donors (one aged 18 to 29 and one aged 80 or older), the study analyzed two additional independent replicas of 1 million unique cDNA reads from the same blood draw. To avoid experimental bias, donors of different ages were distributed randomly across sequencing lanes. Using deep sequencing normalized with unique cDNA molecular identifiers, the study measured how TCR beta repertoire diversity changes with age.

Study-wide conclusions, independent of this receptor: As age increased, observed TCR beta diversity per million T cells dropped in a roughly linear way, and a significant reduction was already evident by age around 41. Because donor CMV infection status was unknown, age-related changes in expanded clonotypes were potentially confounded. Compared with the aged group, the long-lived group had more naive CD4+ T cells, fewer expanded clones and increased TCR diversity, suggesting age selection. Estimates of total diversity from one million sequenced T cells were regarded as lower bounds and underestimates. Because profiling used bulk unsorted PBMCs, naive and antigen-experienced compartments could not be compared conclusively. The percentage of naive T cells measured by flow cytometry correlated strongly with observed TCR beta diversity.

Notes on this clonotype: Its specific antigen is unknown. Base qualities are missing; no much larger clone stands one base away.

The germline V gene (reference sequence) supplies CDR1 SEHNR and CDR2 FQNEAQ. From cysteine to phenylalanine, the CDR3 is 11 amino acids long. The retained sequence is limited to the CDR3, 33 bases, with the frame set at the first base. Deletion took 3 bases off V and 5 bases off J, with a span of 5 bases between the germline ends. Library preparation used 5' RACE. For sequencing, an Illumina HiSeq 2500 was employed. A second roughly 7 to 11 cycle PCR used a sample-barcoded 5' primer and a J-beta primer mix. A unique molecular identifier was introduced onto each TCR beta cDNA molecule by a template-switch 5' adaptor carrying 12 random nucleotides. Each sample yielded at least 3 million CDR3-containing paired-end reads. All of the RNA was converted into first-strand cDNA using the Mint cDNA synthesis kit, with a TRBC-specific oligonucleotide serving as the primer. All cDNA was treated with uracil-DNA glycosylase and then went through a first 18-cycle PCR with the universal primers M1SS and BC2_uni_R. As for the authors' bioinformatics: For normalization, 1 million high-quality reads were randomly selected from each sample, with every read carrying a distinct molecular identifier. Reads sharing molecular identifiers were discarded rather than binned into consensus sequences. MiTCR, with a Q25 quality threshold and the strictest error-elimination algorithm, was used for CDR3 identification, clonotype clustering and error correction. A nonparametric unseen species model with Euler transformation was used to estimate a lower bound on total TCR beta diversity. TCRdb reprocessing: public reads trimmed at Q25 with fastp, clones called with MiXCR, in-frame beta chains kept. Each record represents a unique CDR3 protein, reported with the most common genes and DNA among its rows. TCRdb's processing, not the authors' own work, is the source of the V and J calls. In this sample the table shows about a million distinct CDR3 sequences, approximately 50% of which occur a single time. About 21% of the sample is held by the ten biggest clonotypes.

The donors were roughly 39 Caucasian individuals from Russia, aged 6 to 90 years, who were systemically healthy. Each donor gave roughly 9 milliliters of peripheral blood, drawn into EDTA-treated Vacutainer tubes. Ficoll-Paque density-gradient centrifugation was used to isolate PBMCs, with at least 7 million obtained per sample. Total RNA was extracted from PBMCs with Trizol reagent, with at least 6 micrograms obtained per sample. The percentages of naive CD45RAhigh/CD27high T cells were determined by flow cytometry on a PBMC aliquot from every donor. The source material was blood. The clonotype comes from a woman aged 55-75 years in good health. The chain is assembled from TRBV7-9 and TRBJ2-7, with no D gene named confidently. The CDR3 protein: CASSFEDEQYF. The DNA sequence reads TGTGCCAGCAGCTTTGAAGACGAGCAGTACTTC.